The 32 T cell receptor beta chains given below trace back to one sample, sequenced in a study of blood T cell repertoires in COVID-19. Sequencing was performed with immunoSEQ multiplex PCR; in TCRdb, only in-frame clones are kept and a portion is missing. The data contain 240,000 or so clones, more than 75% of them seen just once; the ten biggest clones take up roughly 3.3%. The sample comprised PBMCs or T cells enriched from blood (not recorded which). The receptors were gathered from a woman between 35 and 50 years old with acute COVID-19.

The chain has TRBV3-1 (or the pseudogene TRBV3-2) and TRBJ2-3; possibly TRBD1 for D (6 bases). Germline V CDR1 and CDR2: LGHDT, YNNKEL (reference sequence). The germline V and J ends were trimmed by 4 bases and 0 bases, with 14 bases remaining between them. This CDR3 region has 16 residues. CDR3 DNA: TGTGCCAGCAGCCCCGGACAGTTACCTAGCACAGATACGCAGTATTTT. Translation: CASSPGQLPSTDTQYF.

The chain employs TRBV5-4 and TRBJ1-1; a possible D gene is TRBD1 (5 bases). CDR3 length: 14 amino acids. Trimming took off 0 bases at V and 1 base at J, with 7 bases between the two ends. Germline CDR1 and CDR2: SGHNT and YYREEE (reference sequence). This chain's CDR3 is CASSLDRGNTEAFF. DNA for the CDR3: TGTGCCAGCAGCTTGGATAGGGGGAACACTGAAGCTTTCTTT.

This chain uses TRBV5-1 with TRBJ2-3; D call uncertain. In germline, CDR1 is SGHRS, CDR2 YFSETQ. With 0 bases removed from V and 0 bases from J, the gap between germline ends came to 8 bases. The CDR3 loop spans 15 amino acids. The CDR3 region is CASSLESRSTDTQYF. Written as DNA, the CDR3 is TGCGCCAGCAGCTTGGAATCCAGGAGCACAGATACGCAGTATTTT.

V and J are TRBV5-3 and TRBJ1-6; weak D call: TRBD1 (5 bases). TRBV5-3 is sorted into the ORF group, with uncertain function. This CDR3 region has 15 residues. V lost 1 base, J lost 10 bases, and 15 bases lay in between. The CDR3 coding sequence is TGTGCCAGAAGCTTGAAGTTCCAGGGTCGGTCACCCCTCCACTTT. It codes for CARSLKFQGRSPLHF.

This chain uses TRBV6-4 with TRBJ2-3, with D possibly being TRBD2 (5 bases). CDR3 length: 13 amino acids. CDR1 is MRHNA and CDR2 is SNTAGT in the germline V gene. The V end was cut by 4 bases, the J end by 2 bases, with 7 bases between. The CDR3 DNA sequence: TGTGCCAGCAGTGCTAGCACCACAGATACGCAGTATTTT. Its translation: CASSASTTDTQYF.

The CDR3 reads CASSPEGRVPQYF. CDR3 sequence (DNA): TGCGCCAGCAGCCCCGAGGGTAGGGTTCCGCAGTATTTT. The chain employs TRBV5-1 and TRBJ2-3, with D possibly being TRBD2 (5 bases). Germline assignment: CDR1 SGHRS and CDR2 YFSETQ. CDR3 length equals 13 residues. The V end was cut by 4 bases, the J end by 10 bases, with 16 bases between. The full variable domain, rest sourced from reference TRBV5-1 and TRBJ2-3, is KAGVTQTPRYLIKTRGQQVTLSCSPISGHRSVSWYQQTPGQGLQFLFEYFSETQRNKGNFPGRFSGRQFSNSRSEMNVSTLELGDSALYLCASSPEGRVPQYFGPGTRLTVL.

The gene calls are TRBV25-1 and TRBJ1-2, with D perhaps matching TRBD1 (6 bases). CDR3 length equals 14 residues. Germline V CDR1 and CDR2: MGHDK, SYGVNS. V lost 8 bases and J 4 bases, leaving 17 bases between the germline ends. Here the CDR3 reads CASQGGEEGYGYTF. For the CDR3, the DNA is TGTGCCAGCCAAGGGGGGGAAGAAGGCTATGGCTACACCTTC.

The CDR3 sequence is CASSDGTGNTEAFF. The CDR3 coding sequence is TGTGCCAGCAGTGACGGGACAGGGAACACTGAAGCTTTCTTT. The chain recombines TRBV2 with TRBJ1-1; TRBD1 agrees at 8 bases. This CDR3 has 14 amino acids. V lost 3 bases, J lost 1 base, and 1 base stayed unmatched. CDR1 is SNHLY and CDR2 is FYNNEI in the germline V gene.

V gene TRBV25-1 combines with J gene TRBJ2-1; 10 nucleotides agree with TRBD2. The CDR3 is made up of 14 amino acids. CDR1 is MGHDK, CDR2 SYGVNS, per germline. With V trimmed by 6 bases and J by 14 bases, 13 bases remained unmatched. For the CDR3, the DNA is TGTGCCAGCAGCCCCTTACCTAGCGGGAGTTATAAGTTCTTC. This codes for CASSPLPSGSYKFF.

Of note for this clone: The sample holds other DNA sequences that translate to the same CDR3. The J gene is TRBJ2-1, the V gene TRBV5-1; TRBD1 agrees at 7 bases. CDR1 is SGHRS and CDR2 is YFSETQ in the germline V gene. The trim removed 0 bases at V and 3 bases at J, leaving 0 bases unmatched. The CDR3 runs 14 residues. The CDR3 region is CASSLGQGYNEQFF. DNA of the CDR3: TGCGCCAGCAGCTTGGGACAGGGCTACAATGAGCAGTTCTTC.

The chain joins TRBV6-5 to TRBJ2-1; 8 positions match TRBD1. The CDR3 has 15 amino acids. Germline CDR1 is MNHEY and CDR2 is SVGAGI. J was trimmed by 7 bases and V by 5 bases; bases with no gene match: 10. CDR3 loop: CASSPTGTGVNEQFF. DNA for the CDR3: TGTGCCAGCAGTCCGACCGGGACAGGAGTTAATGAGCAGTTCTTC.

The V call is TRBV6-5, the J call TRBJ1-5; no reliable D call. CDR3 size: 14 residues. Trimming took 11 bases from V and 0 from J, leaving 14 bases between them. From germline, CDR1 is MNHEY and CDR2 SVGAGI. The DNA for the CDR3 is TGTGCCGGGGAAGCGGGTTATAGCAATCAGCCCCAGCATTTT. Translating gives CAGEAGYSNQPQHF.

CDR3 nucleotide sequence: TGTGCCAGCAGCTCGGAGGACAGGGCGAACACTGAAGCTTTCTTT. As protein: CASSSEDRANTEAFF. V usage is TRBV11-2 and J usage is TRBJ1-1; 8 nucleotides align to TRBD1. The length of the CDR3 is 15 residues. Germline CDR1 SGHAT, CDR2 FQNNGV. The V and J ends lost 4 bases and 1 base, in that order; junction bases with no gene match: 5.

J is TRBJ2-1 and V is TRBV27, with TRBD1 matching over 9 bases. The CDR3 covers 15 residues. Germline CDR1 reads MNHEY; CDR2 reads SMNVEV (reference sequence). V shed 7 bases and J 6 bases; nucleotides not matched to a gene: 10. The DNA for the CDR3 is TGTGCCAGCAAACGGGACAGGGAATTCGTCAATGAGCAGTTCTTC. This sequence encodes CASKRDREFVNEQFF.

This clone occurred once. This sequence joins TRBV3-1 (or the pseudogene TRBV3-2) and TRBJ2-1; no clear D gene. The germline CDR1 and CDR2 sequences are LGHDT and YNNKEL (reference sequence). V dropped 1 base and J dropped 4 bases, with 8 bases sitting between them. This CDR3 is 14 amino acids long. The CDR3: CASSQAQFYNEQFF. CDR3 coding DNA: TGTGCCAGCAGCCAAGCCCAGTTTTACAATGAGCAGTTCTTC.

V is TRBV27 and J is TRBJ2-1; D perhaps matches TRBD2 (6 bases). This CDR3 region has 17 residues. Germline V gene sequence: CDR1 MNHEY, CDR2 SMNVEV (reference sequence). V was shortened by 5 bases and J by 3 bases, with 20 bases between the two germline ends. CDR3 sequence: CASSPTGLLLLYNEQFF. The CDR3 DNA sequence: TGTGCCAGCAGTCCGACGGGACTCCTACTGCTCTACAATGAGCAGTTCTTC.

The rearrangement links TRBV28 to TRBJ1-2; 12 bases line up with TRBD1. Per the germline V gene, CDR1 is MDHEN and CDR2 is SYDVKM. The CDR3 totals 18 residues. V lost 5 bases to trimming and J lost 4 bases; unmatched junction nucleotides: 14. The DNA of the CDR3 is TGTGCCAGCAGTCATCCCCGGGACAGGGGGCGTTCGGGCTATGGCTACACCTTC. Translation: CASSHPRDRGRSGYGYTF.

The chain uses TRBV6-2 or TRBV6-3 and TRBJ2-5; 8 positions agree with TRBD2. V was pared by 2 bases and J by 5 bases, with 13 bases of the junction left unmatched. Germline lookup yields CDR1 MNHEY and CDR2 SVGEGT. This CDR3 comprises 17 residues. The chain's CDR3 is CASSYERSSGEGETQYF. DNA of the CDR3: TGTGCCAGCAGTTACGAGCGGAGTAGCGGGGAGGGGGAGACCCAGTACTTC.

The rearrangement links TRBV15 to TRBJ2-1; 13 positions match TRBD2. The CDR3 is made up of 17 amino acids. Germline CDR1 LNHNV, CDR2 YYDKDF (reference sequence). Unmatched junction bases numbered 12, after V lost 3 bases and J lost 10 bases. In DNA form, the CDR3 reads TGTGCCACCAGCAGTGAGACTAGCGGGAGGCAGACGAGCGAGCAGTTCTTC. Protein sequence: CATSSETSGRQTSEQFF.

The chain recombines TRBV9 with TRBJ2-2; TRBD1 agrees at 7 bases. Germline assignment: CDR1 SGDLS and CDR2 YYNGEE. The trim removed 4 bases at V and 7 bases at J, leaving 4 bases unmatched. CDR3 length: 13 amino acids. The CDR3 here is CASSLTGLGELFF. For the CDR3, the DNA is TGTGCCAGCAGCCTGACAGGGCTCGGGGAGCTGTTTTTT.

The chain joins TRBV10-1 to TRBJ2-7; D gene unclear. Germline-derived CDR1 and CDR2 are WNHNN and SYGVQD (reference sequence). This CDR3 has 12 residues. V was trimmed by 5 bases and J by 5 bases, leaving 10 bases between them. CDR3 in amino acids: CASSNPADEQYF. For the CDR3, the DNA is TGCGCCAGCAGTAACCCTGCGGACGAGCAGTACTTC.

The chain links TRBV19 to TRBJ2-1; 11 positions agree with TRBD2. The germline V gene has CDR1 LNHDA and CDR2 SQIVND (reference sequence). The J segment lost 5 bases and the V segment lost 3 bases, leaving 9 bases of the junction unmatched. This CDR3 comprises 17 residues. CDR3 bases: TGTGCCAGTAGTATTGGTAGCGGGAGGGCCTCGAACAATGAGCAGTTCTTC. It yields the protein CASSIGSGRASNNEQFF.

V and J are TRBV19 and TRBJ2-3; D may be TRBD2 (6 bases). This CDR3 is 17 amino acids long. V gave up 3 bases and J gave up 6 bases, with 22 bases separating them. CDR1 and CDR2 from the germline V gene are LNHDA and SQIVND (reference sequence). In nucleotides, the CDR3 is TGTGCCAGTAGTATTCGGTCTAGCGACCCACTTAGGGATACGCAGTATTTT. Translating gives CASSIRSSDPLRDTQYF.

Details on this clone: Within the sample, other DNA sequences also encode this same CDR3. The chain is built from TRBV27 and TRBJ2-7; 9 nucleotides agree with TRBD1. Looked up from germline, CDR1 is MNHEY and CDR2 is SMNVEV (reference sequence). V gave up 5 bases and J gave up 2 bases; unmatched junction bases: 1. The CDR3 covers 13 residues. CDR3 sequence (DNA): TGTGCCAGCAGTGGACAGGGGCCCTACGAGCAGTACTTC. Its translation is CASSGQGPYEQYF.

This chain connects TRBV4-1 to TRBJ1-1, with D maybe TRBD1 (6 bases). CDR1 is MGHRA and CDR2 is YSYEKL in the germline V gene. V was shortened by 0 bases and J by 1 base, with 12 bases between the two germline ends. The CDR3 sequence is 16 residues long. The CDR3 region has the DNA TGCGCCAGCAGCCAAGATAATGACAGGACGAACACTGAAGCTTTCTTT. Its translation is CASSQDNDRTNTEAFF.

The CDR3 region has the DNA TGTGCCAGCAGCGTTTCAGGGGGCTCAGGCACTGAAGCTTTCTTT. This gives the protein CASSVSGGSGTEAFF. The chain is built from TRBV7-2 and TRBJ1-1; TRBD1 matches 8 bases. With V trimmed by 5 bases and J by 4 bases, 9 bases remained unmatched. This CDR3 contains 15 residues. Per the germline V gene, CDR1 is SGHTA and CDR2 is FQGNSA.

On this clone: This CDR3 is also generated by other DNA sequences in the sample. The chain links TRBV12-3 or TRBV12-4 to TRBJ2-7, with 8 bases aligning to TRBD1. Trimming removed 6 bases from V and 6 bases from J; junction bases left unmatched: 7. The CDR3 totals 13 residues. The CDR3 region is CASSFRGLGEQYF. CDR3 sequence (DNA): TGTGCCAGCAGCTTCAGGGGGCTCGGCGAGCAGTACTTC.

The DNA for the CDR3 is TGCGCCAGCAGTGAGGTATTACTAGCGGAGCAGTTCTTC. Translation gives CASSEVLLAEQFF. The chain uses TRBV10-1 and TRBJ2-1, with 7 bases identical to TRBD2. The CDR3 loop spans 13 amino acids. The trim removed 2 bases at V and 10 bases at J, leaving 5 bases unmatched. CDR1 is WNHNN and CDR2 is SYGVQD in the germline V gene (reference sequence).

This chain's CDR3 is CASRLRDFRGGYTF. In DNA form, the CDR3 reads TGTGCAAGTCGCTTGCGGGACTTTAGGGGCGGCTACACCTTC. The chain uses TRBV12-2 and TRBJ1-2. TRBV12-2 is shown as a pseudogene. This CDR3 spans 14 amino acids.

The V and J genes are TRBV12-3 or TRBV12-4 and TRBJ2-1, with D possibly TRBD2 on 6 matching bases. This CDR3 has 12 residues. V was clipped by 3 bases and J by 14 bases, with 14 bases between them. The CDR3 bases are TGTGCCAGCAGTTTGGGGGGAGAAATTAAGTTCTTC. It translates to CASSLGGEIKFF.

J is TRBJ2-7 and V is TRBV3-1 (or the pseudogene TRBV3-2); 7 nucleotides line up with TRBD2. Germline-derived CDR1 and CDR2 are LGHDT and YNNKEL (reference sequence). V was pared by 3 bases and J by 4 bases, with 6 bases of the junction left unmatched. This CDR3 comprises 14 residues. DNA for the CDR3: TGTGCCAGCAGCCAGGGCGGGAGCGTGTACGAGCAGTACTTC. This gives the protein CASSQGGSVYEQYF.

This sequence joins TRBV3-1 (or the pseudogene TRBV3-2) and TRBJ2-1, with no clear D. Between the trimmed V and J ends, which lost 3 bases and 7 bases, there was a span of 13 bases. Germline CDR1 is LGHDT and CDR2 is YNNKEL (reference sequence). This CDR3 has 14 residues. The CDR3 region has the DNA TGTGCCAGCAGCCACACGACTGGCGTGAATGAGCAGTTCTTC. This sequence encodes CASSHTTGVNEQFF.